This T cell receptor (beta chain) stems from a study of blood T cells in healthy people across ages. Sample donors were healthy Caucasian individuals that came from Russia, aged roughly 6 to 95. Study-level results: Researchers deemed the diversity estimates from one million T cells underestimates.

This clonotype was seen only a few times. Its antigen is not identified. Alongside a J-beta primer mix, a sample-barcoded 5' primer served in a second PCR lasting about 7 to 11 cycles. Via MiXCR, TCRdb re-called the 5' RACE reads, giving one row per CDR3 protein. Among approximately 490,000 distinct CDR3 sequences listed, nearly 25% were seen once. Another study also made use of these data, one on T cells of mothers and their children. That study reports: Approximately 3 million TCR beta reads per child versus over 8 million per mother.

The sequence derives from a boy aged 5-17 years in good health. Sample: blood.

CDR3 sequence (DNA): TGCAGTGCTAGAGAGTCCGGACTAGCGGGAGTCGAGACCCAGTACTTC. Its translation: CSARESGLAGVETQYF. V gene TRBV20-1 combines with J gene TRBJ2-5, with TRBD2 matching 13 bases. The CDR3 length is 16 residues. V lost 0 bases, J lost 5 bases, and 6 bases stayed unmatched. Germline V gives CDR1 DFQATT, CDR2 SNEGSKA (reference sequence).